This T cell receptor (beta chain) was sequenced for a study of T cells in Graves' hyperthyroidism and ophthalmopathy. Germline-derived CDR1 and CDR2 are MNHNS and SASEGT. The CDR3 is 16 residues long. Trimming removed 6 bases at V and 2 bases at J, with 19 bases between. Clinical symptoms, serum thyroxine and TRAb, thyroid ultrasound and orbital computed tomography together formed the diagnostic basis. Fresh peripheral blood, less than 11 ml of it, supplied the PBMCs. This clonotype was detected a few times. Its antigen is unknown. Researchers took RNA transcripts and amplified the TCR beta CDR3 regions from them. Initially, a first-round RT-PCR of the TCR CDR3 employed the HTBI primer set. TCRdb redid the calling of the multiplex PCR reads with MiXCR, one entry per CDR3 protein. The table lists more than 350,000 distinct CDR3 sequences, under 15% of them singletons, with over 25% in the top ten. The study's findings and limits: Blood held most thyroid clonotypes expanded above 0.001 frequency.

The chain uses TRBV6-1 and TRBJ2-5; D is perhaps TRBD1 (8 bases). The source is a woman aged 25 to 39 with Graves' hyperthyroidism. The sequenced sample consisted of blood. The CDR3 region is CASSRTGGGYQETQYF. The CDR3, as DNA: TGTGCCAGCAGCCGAACAGGGGGGGGATATCAAGAGACCCAGTACTTC.